The 24 T cell receptor beta chains given below trace back to one sample, sequenced in a study of shared clonotypes between healthy human individuals (TCRdb year 2020). The protocol used for the library was the immunoSEQ multiplex PCR assay. The table comes from immuneACCESS by way of TCRdb, which keeps in-frame sequences with V and J called. Part of the clones is missing from these tables; in studies checked, under half for an unresolved V gene and the rest for unknown reasons. Present in this sample are 400,000 to 600,000 clones, about 80% of which were seen just once. Together, the top ten hold roughly an eighth of the sample. Specimen: PBMCs. These receptor sequences come from a woman aged 40 to 55 in good health. Some clones in this sample may be carry-over from other donors' samples.

This clone appeared a few times. The rearrangement joins TRBV6-4 to TRBJ2-1, with 14 bases fitting TRBD2. The ends lost 6 bases at V and 8 bases at J; junction bases unmatched: 6. The CDR3 covers 15 residues. The germline V gene encodes CDR1 MRHNA and CDR2 SNTAGT. The CDR3: CASSAGTSGSYEQFF. The DNA for the CDR3 is TGTGCCAGCAGCGCCGGGACTAGCGGGAGCTATGAGCAGTTCTTC.

The genes are TRBV19 and TRBJ1-2; 9 bases are a match to TRBD1. The CDR3 totals 13 residues. Trimming at V came to 4 bases and at J to 5 bases, leaving 2 bases not matched to a gene. CDR1 is LNHDA and CDR2 is SQIVND in the germline V gene (reference sequence). CDR3 bases: TGTGCCAGTAGTACCGGACAGGGGTATGGCTACACCTTC. This sequence encodes CASSTGQGYGYTF. Drawing the rest from reference TRBV19 and TRBJ1-2, the complete variable domain is DGGITQSPKYLFRKEGQNVTLSCEQNLNHDAMYWYRQDPGQGLRLIYYSQIVNDFQKGDIAEGYSVSREKKESFPLTVTSAQKNPTAFYLCASSTGQGYGYTFGSGTRLTVV.

The chain combines TRBV23-1 with TRBJ2-7, with 7 nucleotides matching TRBD2. TRBV23-1 is reported as an ORF; its role is uncertain. Unmatched junction bases numbered 6, after V lost 4 bases and J lost 0 bases. This CDR3 has 15 residues. DNA of the CDR3: TGCGCCAGCAGTCGGGAGGGGAGGCCCTCCTACGAGCAGTACTTC. Translation: CASSREGRPSYEQYF.

The chain employs TRBV2 and TRBJ2-6; TRBD1 aligns across 8 bases. This CDR3 contains 15 residues. V was clipped by 5 bases and J by 2 bases; unmatched bases: 2. Germline V CDR1 and CDR2: SNHLY, FYNNEI. The chain's CDR3 is CASSLQGAGANVLTF. As DNA, the CDR3 is TGTGCCAGCAGTTTACAGGGGGCTGGGGCCAACGTCCTGACTTTC.

This chain's CDR3 is CASSSGQPEAFF. DNA of the CDR3: TGTGCCAGCTCAAGTGGACAGCCGGAAGCTTTCTTT. The rearrangement joins TRBV18 to TRBJ1-1, with TRBD1 as a possible D gene (6 bases). The ends were cut back, 5 bases at V and 8 bases at J, with 12 bases in the middle. Germline V gene data show CDR1 as KGHSH and CDR2 as LQKENI. The CDR3 contains 12 residues.

This sequence joins TRBV28 and TRBJ1-2; tentatively, D is TRBD1 (5 bases). The CDR3 loop spans 14 amino acids. CDR1 MDHEN and CDR2 SYDVKM come from the germline V gene. The V end was cut by 2 bases, the J end by 4 bases, with 11 bases between. This chain's CDR3 is CASSLATEAYGYTF. The CDR3 DNA is TGTGCCAGCAGTTTAGCGACAGAAGCCTATGGCTACACCTTC.

The CDR3 is CAQSGLGTVNEKLFF. The CDR3 DNA is TGTGCCCAATCTGGTCTCGGGACAGTTAATGAAAAACTGTTTTTT. V is TRBV30 and J is TRBJ1-4, with TRBD1 matching over 7 bases. The CDR3 has 15 residues. Unmatched junction bases numbered 13, after V lost 8 bases and J lost 4 bases. Germline V CDR1 and CDR2: GTSNPN, SVGIG (reference sequence).

The chain links TRBV7-9 to TRBJ1-4; maybe TRBD1 (5 bases). The V end lost 6 bases, the J end lost 7 bases, and 15 bases lay between the germline ends. This CDR3 is built from 14 residues. Germline V lookup: CDR1 SEHNR, CDR2 FQNEAQ (reference sequence). The CDR3 sequence: CASRRGDGGEKLFF. Written as DNA, the CDR3 is TGTGCCAGCAGACGAGGGGATGGCGGTGAAAAACTGTTTTTT.

The chain joins TRBV5-4 to TRBJ2-5; TRBD2 aligns across 11 bases. V was clipped by 0 bases and J by 1 base; unmatched bases: 2. Germline values: CDR1 SGHNT, CDR2 YYREEE (reference sequence). This CDR3 spans 16 amino acids. The CDR3 region has the DNA TGTGCCAGCAGCTTGGGGGGACTAGCGGCCCAAGAGACCCAGTACTTC. It encodes CASSLGGLAAQETQYF.

This sequence joins TRBV19 and TRBJ2-1; 7 bases match TRBD1. J lost 2 bases, V lost 5 bases, and 6 bases had no gene match. The CDR3 runs 15 residues. The V gene's germline CDR1 is LNHDA and CDR2 SQIVND (reference sequence). CDR3 region: CASSPAGTAYNEQFF. In DNA form, the CDR3 reads TGTGCCAGTAGTCCCGCCGGGACAGCCTACAATGAGCAGTTCTTC.

V usage is TRBV4-3 and J usage is TRBJ2-2; D might be TRBD1 or TRBD2, each matching 5 bases. CDR1 LGHNA and CDR2 YSLEER come from the germline V gene. The CDR3 is made up of 16 amino acids. Deletions cut 0 bases from V and 2 bases from J, with 10 bases between. CDR3 sequence (DNA): TGCGCCAGCAGCCAAGATTGGGGGAGAAACACCGGGGAGCTGTTTTTT. It is translated as CASSQDWGRNTGELFF.

The chain carries TRBV7-2 and TRBJ2-2, with 7 bases identical to TRBD2. Germline V CDR1 and CDR2: SGHTA, FQGNSA. This CDR3 has 15 residues. V trimming: 5 bases; J trimming: 3 bases; junction bases outside the gene matches: 6. The CDR3: CASSPSGTYTGELFF. The CDR3 DNA reads as TGTGCCAGCAGCCCGAGCGGGACCTACACCGGGGAGCTGTTTTTT. Together with reference TRBV7-2 and TRBJ2-2, the CDR3 gives the full variable domain: GAGVSQSPSNKVTEKGKDVELRCDPISGHTALYWYRQSLGQGLEFLIYFQGNSAPDKSGLPSDRFSAERTGGSVSTLTIQRTQQEDSAVYLCASSPSGTYTGELFFGEGSRLTVL.

This clone was observed a single time. The CDR3 protein is CAWSVGGVDQPQHF. In nucleotides, the CDR3 is TGTGCCTGGAGTGTAGGGGGGGTGGATCAGCCCCAGCATTTT. The gene calls are TRBV30 and TRBJ1-5; D is perhaps TRBD1 (6 bases). V gave up 0 bases and J gave up 5 bases, with 11 bases separating them. The CDR3 is 14 residues long. The germline V gene encodes CDR1 GTSNPN and CDR2 SVGIG (reference sequence).

This rearrangement joins TRBV2 to TRBJ2-1, with D possibly matching TRBD2 (5 bases). Trimming left V 7 bases short and J 8 bases short, with 18 bases between. Germline V gene lookup returns CDR1 SNHLY and CDR2 FYNNEI. CDR3 length: 14 amino acids. The CDR3 is CASKRTRGYDEQFF. The CDR3 region has the DNA TGTGCCAGCAAGAGGACCCGGGGTTACGATGAGCAGTTCTTC.

The V gene is TRBV7-9, the J gene TRBJ1-2; maybe TRBD1 (5 bases). The germline V gene encodes CDR1 SEHNR and CDR2 FQNEAQ (reference sequence). The CDR3 runs 14 residues. Trimming pared 0 bases from V and 5 bases from J, leaving 10 bases between. Written as DNA, the CDR3 is TGTGCCAGCAGCTTAGCGCGGGACGTTTATGGCTACACCTTC. It encodes CASSLARDVYGYTF.

The chain joins TRBV4-3 to TRBJ1-1; 8 nucleotides align to TRBD1. This CDR3 region has 16 residues. Germline V lookup: CDR1 LGHNA, CDR2 YSLEER. V lost 3 bases, J lost 5 bases, and 11 bases stayed unmatched. The CDR3 bases are TGCGCCAGCAGCCACGGGGCAGGGGGCTTCGGGACTGAAGCTTTCTTT. It encodes CASSHGAGGFGTEAFF.

This chain joins TRBV27 and TRBJ1-2; tentative D call: TRBD1 (6 bases). The CDR3 length is 13 residues. V lost 4 bases, J lost 2 bases, and 8 bases lay in between. The germline gives CDR1 MNHEY, CDR2 SMNVEV (reference sequence). The CDR3 loop is CASSYGTNYGYTF. DNA for the CDR3: TGTGCCAGCAGTTATGGGACAAACTATGGCTACACCTTC.

To note about this clone: The same CDR3 arises from other DNA sequences in this sample as well. The chain has TRBV19 and TRBJ1-2; possible D gene TRBD1, 5 bases. The germline V and J ends were trimmed by 3 bases and 8 bases, with 7 bases remaining between them. Germline CDR1 and CDR2: LNHDA and SQIVND (reference sequence). There are 11 residues in the CDR3. This CDR3 reads CASSMAGGYTF. CDR3 bases: TGTGCCAGTAGTATGGCAGGGGGCTACACCTTC.

As regards this clone: Other nucleotide sequences in the sample specify the same CDR3. The chain couples TRBV7-3 to TRBJ2-1; D perhaps matches TRBD2 (6 bases). Looked up from germline, CDR1 is SGHTA and CDR2 is FQGTGA. With 5 bases removed from V and 5 bases from J, the gap between germline ends came to 10 bases. CDR3 length: 13 residues. The CDR3 region has the DNA TGTGCCAGCAGCCTGGGACTGAACAATGAGCAGTTCTTC. Its translation: CASSLGLNNEQFF.

In DNA, the CDR3 is TGTGCCAGCGACTCGGGAGAAACCACCGGGGAGCTGTTTTTT. It yields the protein CASDSGETTGELFF. The gene calls are TRBV18 and TRBJ2-2; tentative D call: TRBD2 (6 bases). The CDR3 extends over 14 amino acids. Germline CDR1 is KGHSH and CDR2 is LQKENI. The ends were cut back, 8 bases at V and 4 bases at J, with 14 bases in the middle.

V and J are TRBV21-1 and TRBJ2-1; the D call of TRBD1 is as the table states it, not checked on the DNA. TRBV21-1 is a recognized pseudogene. The CDR3 extends over 15 amino acids. CDR3 DNA sequence: TGTGCCACAACAGCAATGGTTTCGCGTAACAATGAGCAGTTCTTC. Translating it yields CATTAMVSRNNEQFF.

CDR3 amino acids: CASSTRGVEQETQYF. The CDR3, as DNA: TGTGCCAGCAGCACGCGGGGGGTGGAACAAGAGACCCAGTACTTC. The chain carries TRBV7-9 and TRBJ2-5; 8 nucleotides agree with TRBD2. The V and J ends lost 5 bases and 2 bases, in that order; junction bases with no gene match: 7. Germline-derived CDR1 and CDR2 are SEHNR and FQNEAQ (reference sequence). The CDR3 extends over 15 amino acids.

The chain links TRBV23-1 to TRBJ2-3; 11 bases fit TRBD1. TRBV23-1 counts as an open reading frame of uncertain function. The CDR3 contains 17 residues. V dropped 3 bases and J dropped 3; count of bases not matched to a gene: 8. The CDR3 nucleotides are TGCGCCAGCAGTCAGACCCCGGACAGGGGGCTAACAGATACGCAGTATTTT. It translates to CASSQTPDRGLTDTQYF.

This clone was recorded only once. V is TRBV29-1 and J is TRBJ2-5; no definite D call. The CDR3 is 14 amino acids. Trimming stripped 6 bases from V and 1 base from J, with 15 bases between. Germline values: CDR1 SQVTM, CDR2 ANQGSEA. CDR3 amino acids: CSVLFSGSQETQYF. Here the CDR3 DNA reads TGCAGCGTCCTTTTTTCTGGTTCCCAAGAGACCCAGTACTTC.